This T cell receptor (beta chain) appears in the sequencing data of a study of T cell responses to AZD1222 COVID-19 vaccine. This CDR3 comprises 15 residues. Germline CDR1 LGHDT, CDR2 YNNKEL (reference sequence). Trimming removed 1 base from V and 5 bases from J; junction bases left unmatched: 1. Method: immunoSEQ multiplex PCR; TCRdb's copy keeps in-frame clones and lacks some. Of about 140,000 clones in the sample, 70% to 90% were seen once. The receptor was derived from an adult in good health. The chain carries TRBV3-1 (or the pseudogene TRBV3-2) and TRBJ1-4; the match to TRBD1 covers 10 bases. The sample here was peripheral blood, taken on day 0 of AZD1222 vaccination. The CDR3 nucleotides are TGTGCCAGCAGCCAAGCGGGACAGGGGAATGAAAAACTGTTTTTT. The encoded protein is CASSQAGQGNEKLFF.